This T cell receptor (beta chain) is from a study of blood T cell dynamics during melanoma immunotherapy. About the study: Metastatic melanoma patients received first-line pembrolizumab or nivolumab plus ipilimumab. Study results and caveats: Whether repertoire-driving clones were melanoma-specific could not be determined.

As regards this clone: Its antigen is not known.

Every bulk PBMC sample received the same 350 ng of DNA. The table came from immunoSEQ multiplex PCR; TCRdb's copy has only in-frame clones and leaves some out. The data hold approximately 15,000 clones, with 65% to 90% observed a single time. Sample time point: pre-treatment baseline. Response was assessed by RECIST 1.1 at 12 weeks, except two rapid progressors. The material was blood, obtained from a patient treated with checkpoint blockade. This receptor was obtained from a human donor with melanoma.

The CDR3 DNA reads TGTGCCACCAGCAGGCGTTTTGTGGCGGAGGGATCCTACAATGAGCAGTTCTTC. This sequence encodes CATSRRFVAEGSYNEQFF. The gene calls are TRBV15 and TRBJ2-1, with D possibly matching TRBD2 (6 bases). The CDR3 covers 18 residues. Germline V CDR1 and CDR2: LNHNV, YYDKDF (reference sequence). The V end lost 3 bases, the J end lost 1 base, and 19 bases lay between the germline ends. Filled out from reference TRBV15 and TRBJ2-1, the complete variable domain reads DAMVIQNPRYQVTQFGKPVTLSCSQTLNHNVMYWYQQKSSQAPKLLFHYYDKDFNNEADTPDNFQSRRPNTSFCFLDIRSPGLGDTAMYLCATSRRFVAEGSYNEQFFGPGTRLTVL.